This record looks at one T cell receptor (beta chain) sequence and its context. The sample originates from a study of T cell responses to AZD1222 COVID-19 vaccine. TCRdb's copy holds only in-frame clones and misses some; the assay was immunoSEQ multiplex PCR. The sample has fewer than 250,000 clones, 90% to 95% seen once; the top ten hold roughly 1%. The sample was peripheral blood, taken on day 0 of MenACWY control vaccination. This clonotype was sampled from an adult in good health.

CDR3 sequence (DNA): TGTGCCACTTCGGGACAGAGCAATCAGCCCCAGCATTTT. Protein product: CATSGQSNQPQHF. V gene TRBV21-1 combines with J gene TRBJ1-5; the D call in the table, TRBD1, was not verified against the DNA. TRBV21-1 is listed as a pseudogene. This CDR3 spans 13 amino acids.